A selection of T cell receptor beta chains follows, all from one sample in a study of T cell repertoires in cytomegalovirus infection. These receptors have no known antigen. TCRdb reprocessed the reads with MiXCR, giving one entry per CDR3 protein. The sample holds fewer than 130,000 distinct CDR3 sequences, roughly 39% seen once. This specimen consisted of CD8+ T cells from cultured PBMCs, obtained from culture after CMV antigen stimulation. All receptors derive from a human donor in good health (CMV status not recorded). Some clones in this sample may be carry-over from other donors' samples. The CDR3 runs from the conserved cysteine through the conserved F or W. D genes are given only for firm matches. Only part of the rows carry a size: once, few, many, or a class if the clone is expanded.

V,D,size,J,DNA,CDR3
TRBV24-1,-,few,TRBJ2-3,TGTGCCACCAGTGAGGGGTATACGCAGTATTTT,CATSEGYTQYF
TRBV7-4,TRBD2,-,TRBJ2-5,TGTGCCAGCAGCCCGGGGAGCGCGGGGGAAGAGACCCAGTACTTC,CASSPGSAGEETQYF
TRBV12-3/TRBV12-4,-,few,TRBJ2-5,TGTGCCAGCAGCCGGGACACGATGGGAGAGACCCAGTACTTC,CASSRDTMGETQYF
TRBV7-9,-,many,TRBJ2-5,TGTGCCAGCAGGGAGAGGGGGGAGACCCAGTACTTC,CASRERGETQYF
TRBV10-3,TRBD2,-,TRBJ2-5,TGTGCCATCAGTGAGGGGGGGGTAGAGACCCAGTACTTC,CAISEGGVETQYF
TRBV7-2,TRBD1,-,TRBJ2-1,TGTGCCAGCAGCTTAGCGGGCCGGGACAGGTACAATGAGCAGTTCTTC,CASSLAGRDRYNEQFF
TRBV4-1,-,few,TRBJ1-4,TGCGCCAGCAGCAGACTGATTAATGAAAAACTGTTTTTT,CASSRLINEKLFF
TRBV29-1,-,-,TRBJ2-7,TGCAGCGTTGAATATAGTTACGAGCAGTACTTC,CSVEYSYEQYF
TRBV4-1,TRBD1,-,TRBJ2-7,TGCGCCAGCAGCCAAGCCCAGGGGGACGAGCAGTACTTC,CASSQAQGDEQYF
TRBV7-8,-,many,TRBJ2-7,TGTGCCAGCAGCTTAGTAGGGGGTTACGAGCAGTACTTC,CASSLVGGYEQYF
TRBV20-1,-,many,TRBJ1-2,TGCAGTGCTAGAGATCGGACAAACTATGGCTACACCTTC,CSARDRTNYGYTF
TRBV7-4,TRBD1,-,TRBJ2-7,TGTGCCAGCAGCTTGTGGACAGGGGGCTACGAGCAGTACTTC,CASSLWTGGYEQYF
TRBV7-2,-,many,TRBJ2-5,TGTGCCAGCAAGCTGGTGTACCAAGAGACCCAGTACTTC,CASKLVYQETQYF
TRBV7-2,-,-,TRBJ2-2,TGTGCCAGCAGCTCGCCAGGGGGGCCGAACACCGGGGAGCTGTTTTTT,CASSSPGGPNTGELFF
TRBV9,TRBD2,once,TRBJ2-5,TGTGCCAGCAGCGCCCCTGCGGGGGGCATCCAAGAGACCCAGTACTTC,CASSAPAGGIQETQYF
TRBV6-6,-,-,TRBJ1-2,TGTGCCAGCAGTTACTCGAAGGACGCTCCCGGCAGGGATCGCTACACCTTC,CASSYSKDAPGRDRYTF
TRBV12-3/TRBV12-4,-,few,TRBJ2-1,TGTGCCAGCAGTTTTGAAGGGTCCTACAATGAGCAGTTCTTC,CASSFEGSYNEQFF
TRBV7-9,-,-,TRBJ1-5,TGTGCCAGCAGCCAACAGGATCAGCCCCAGCATTTT,CASSQQDQPQHF
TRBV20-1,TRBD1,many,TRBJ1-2,TGCAGTGCTCTCGACAGGGGGCGAAGCTATGGCTACACCTTC,CSALDRGRSYGYTF
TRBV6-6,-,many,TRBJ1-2,TGTGCCAGCAGTTACGATCAGGGCAACTATGGCTACACCTTC,CASSYDQGNYGYTF
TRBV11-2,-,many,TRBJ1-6,TGTGCCAGCAGCCCAAATACCGATTCACCCCTCCACTTT,CASSPNTDSPLHF
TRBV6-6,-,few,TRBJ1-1,TGTGCCAGCAGTTACGGGGGATTGAACACTGAAGCTTTCTTT,CASSYGGLNTEAFF
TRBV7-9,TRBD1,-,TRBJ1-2,TGTGCCAGCAGCTTAGCGGACAGGGCATTTGATGGCTACACCTTC,CASSLADRAFDGYTF
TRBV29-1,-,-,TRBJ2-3,TGCAGCGTTGAAGATCGGACAGCGACCTCCACAGATACGCAGTATTTT,CSVEDRTATSTDTQYF
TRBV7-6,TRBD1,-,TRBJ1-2,TGTGCCAGCAGCCCAATCTATTCGGGACAGGGAACCCTAGTTGGGGGCTATGGCTACACCTTC,CASSPIYSGQGTLVGGYGYTF
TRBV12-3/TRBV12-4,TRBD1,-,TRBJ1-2,TGTGCCATCTGGGACAGGACAAACTATGGCTACACCTTC,CAIWDRTNYGYTF
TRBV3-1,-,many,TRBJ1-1,TGTGCCAGCAGCCAAGGTGTTGGGACCCTGAACACTGAAGCTTTCTTT,CASSQGVGTLNTEAFF
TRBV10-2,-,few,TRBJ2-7,TGCGCCAGCAGTGAGTCCGGGCCGGTTCGTGGCGAGCAGTACTTC,CASSESGPVRGEQYF
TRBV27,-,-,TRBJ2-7,TGTGCCAGCACCCCGGGGTACAGGGTGGGGGAGCAGTACTTC,CASTPGYRVGEQYF
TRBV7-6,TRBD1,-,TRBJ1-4,TGTGCCAGCAGCTTCCGGCCAGGGGGATTCGATAATGAAAAACTGTTTTTT,CASSFRPGGFDNEKLFF
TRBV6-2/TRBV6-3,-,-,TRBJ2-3,TGTGCCAGCAGTTATCGACCGGGACTTTCTAGCACAGATACGCAGTATTTT,CASSYRPGLSSTDTQYF
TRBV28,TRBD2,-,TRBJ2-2,TGTGCCAGCAGTTTAGTGAGACTAGCGGGCACCGGGGAGCTGTTTTTT,CASSLVRLAGTGELFF
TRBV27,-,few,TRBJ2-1,TGTGCCAGCAGTTTAGCCGGGCTCGGGATGGGTGAGCAGTTCTTC,CASSLAGLGMGEQFF
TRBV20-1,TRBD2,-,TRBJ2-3,TGCAGTGCTAGAGGTTGGAGCGGGGGCTCCACAGATACGCAGTATTTT,CSARGWSGGSTDTQYF
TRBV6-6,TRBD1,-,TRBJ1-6,TGTGCCAGCAGTTATGGCGGACAGGGGGGTTCACCCCTCCACTTT,CASSYGGQGGSPLHF
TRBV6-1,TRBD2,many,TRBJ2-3,TGTGCCAGCAGTGATGGGGGAGGGGCGCACACAGATACGCAGTATTTT,CASSDGGGAHTDTQYF
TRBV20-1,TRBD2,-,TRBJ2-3,TGCAGTGCTAGAGATCTCGGGCTAGCGGGGGGGAAAGGCACAGATACGCAGTATTTT,CSARDLGLAGGKGTDTQYF
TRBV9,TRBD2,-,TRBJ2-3,TGTGCCAGCAGCCCTGAGGGACTAGCAGCAGATACGCAGTATTTT,CASSPEGLAADTQYF
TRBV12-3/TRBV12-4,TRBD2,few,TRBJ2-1,TGTGCCAGCAGGGGGGGGGCCTACAATGAGCAGTTCTTC,CASRGGAYNEQFF
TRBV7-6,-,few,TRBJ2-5,TGTGCCAGCAGCCGCCCTTTGCAGGGGCGGATTGCCCAAGAGACCCAGTACTTC,CASSRPLQGRIAQETQYF
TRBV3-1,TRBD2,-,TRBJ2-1,TGTGCCAGCAGCTTCGTAGCGGGGGGGCCTAATGAGCAGTTCTTC,CASSFVAGGPNEQFF
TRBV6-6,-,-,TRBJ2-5,TGTGCCAGCAGTTACTCGACACTAATGTACCAAGAGACCCAGTACTTC,CASSYSTLMYQETQYF
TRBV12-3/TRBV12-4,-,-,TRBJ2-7,TGTGCCAGCAGATCAGGGTGGACCTACGAGCAGTACTTC,CASRSGWTYEQYF
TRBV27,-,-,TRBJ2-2,TGTGCCAGCAGTTTCTGGGTCGCCGGGGAGCTGTTTTTT,CASSFWVAGELFF
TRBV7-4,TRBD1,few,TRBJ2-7,TGTGCCAGCAGCCACCGGACAGGGAACTACGAGCAGTACTTC,CASSHRTGNYEQYF